This T cell receptor (beta chain) was obtained from a study of regulatory T cells in long-lasting Graves disease. This clonotype was observed at least ten times. Sample time point: newly diagnosed GD, antithyroid drugs for less than 3 months. TCR sequences were obtained from RNA taken from PBMCs. For TCR beta, libraries came from iRepertoire HTBI primers and Arm-PCR of CDR3 regions. TCRdb re-called the multiplex PCR reads through MiXCR, storing one row per CDR3 protein. The data show 400,000 to 500,000 distinct CDR3 sequences, 15% seen once. The CDR3 has 17 residues. Trimming cost V 3 bases and J 5 bases; bases outside gene matches: 12. Germline CDR1 reads SGHAT; CDR2 reads FQNNGV. These same data were also listed under a study on T cells in Graves' hyperthyroidism and ophthalmopathy.

This TCR was sampled from a woman aged 40 to 50 with Graves disease. This sample comprised peripheral blood mononuclear cells (PBMCs), obtained at new diagnosis, from a patient treated with antithyroid drugs. This chain joins TRBV11-2 and TRBJ2-1; TRBD2 matches 8 bases. CDR3 loop: CASSFPFTSGNNNEQFF. The CDR3 DNA reads as TGTGCCAGCAGCTTCCCCTTTACTAGCGGAAATAACAATGAGCAGTTCTTC.